What follows are 22 T cell receptor beta chains derived from one specimen sequenced in a study of blood T cell repertoires in COVID-19. Only in-frame clones appear in the TCRdb table, and some are missing; sequencing was by immunoSEQ multiplex PCR. Here the sample spans under 250,000 clones, around 80% being singletons. Sequencing used peripheral blood. The receptors were sampled from a man aged 40-50 years with acute or convalescent COVID-19.

J is TRBJ2-2 and V is TRBV7-9, with D tentatively TRBD2 (5 bases). V was shortened by 5 bases and J by 7 bases, with 20 bases between the two germline ends. CDR1 is SEHNR and CDR2 is FQNEAQ in the germline V gene (reference sequence). The CDR3 loop spans 16 amino acids. The CDR3 spells CASSRGTVRDYGELFF. The CDR3 DNA reads TGTGCCAGCAGCCGGGGTACCGTAAGGGATTACGGGGAGCTGTTTTTT.

The chain employs TRBV5-6 and TRBJ2-1; D perhaps matches TRBD2 (5 bases). Germline CDR1 and CDR2: SGHDT and YYEEEE. Trimming cost V 4 bases and J 2 bases, with 16 bases left between them. The CDR3 is 16 residues long. The chain's CDR3 is CASSRLGAFAYNEQFF. DNA for the CDR3: TGTGCCAGCAGCCGCCTGGGAGCGTTCGCCTACAATGAGCAGTTCTTC.

V is TRBV5-6 and J is TRBJ2-1; 7 nucleotides line up with TRBD2. The CDR3 extends over 14 amino acids. The germline V gene encodes CDR1 SGHDT and CDR2 YYEEEE. V gave up 3 bases and J gave up 8 bases; unmatched junction bases: 8. The CDR3 region is CASSSPLAIDEQFF. The CDR3 DNA sequence: TGTGCCAGCAGCTCTCCACTAGCGATCGATGAGCAGTTCTTC.

The V gene is TRBV6-5, the J gene TRBJ2-5; TRBD2 aligns across 13 bases. CDR3 length: 16 residues. From germline, CDR1 is MNHEY and CDR2 SVGAGI. Trimming cost V 2 bases and J 4 bases; bases outside gene matches: 4. The CDR3 DNA is TGTGCCAGCAGTTACGCAGGACTAGCGGGAGTAGAGACCCAGTACTTC. Its protein is CASSYAGLAGVETQYF.

The chain links TRBV27 to TRBJ2-1; 9 bases align to TRBD2. CDR1 is MNHEY and CDR2 is SMNVEV in the germline V gene (reference sequence). V was clipped by 4 bases and J by 6 bases; unmatched bases: 10. The CDR3 is 16 amino acids. CDR3 nucleotides: TGTGCCAGCAGTTCCCTTAGCGGGAGATCATCCAATGAGCAGTTCTTC. Translating it yields CASSSLSGRSSNEQFF.

This chain uses TRBV16 with TRBJ2-1; a weak D match, TRBD1 (6 bases). V was clipped by 4 bases and J by 6 bases, with 13 bases between them. Per the germline V gene, CDR1 is KGHSY and CDR2 is FQNENV. The CDR3 runs to 14 residues. CDR3 nucleotide sequence: TGTGCCAGCAGCCCCAGGGGTGGGTTCAATGAGCAGTTCTTC. As protein: CASSPRGGFNEQFF.

The V and J genes are TRBV29-1 and TRBJ1-1; perhaps TRBD1 as D (6 bases). V gave up 4 bases and J gave up 10 bases, with 25 bases separating them. CDR1 SQVTM and CDR2 ANQGSEA come from the germline V gene. This CDR3 comprises 15 residues. The CDR3 protein is CSVVSGAGIEIGAFF. CDR3 DNA: TGCAGCGTTGTCTCAGGGGCAGGGATAGAAATTGGAGCTTTCTTT.

CDR3 coding DNA: TGTGCCATCAGTGATCGGGGGGCCTACACTGAAGCTTTCTTT. This sequence encodes CAISDRGAYTEAFF. The J gene is TRBJ1-1, the V gene TRBV10-3; tentative D call: TRBD1 (6 bases). Germline V gene lookup returns CDR1 ENHRY and CDR2 SYGVKD. This CDR3 is 14 amino acids long. Trimming removed 3 bases from V and 3 bases from J, with 11 bases in between.

This CDR3 reads CASSLELTNTEAFF. Written as DNA, the CDR3 is TGTGCCAGCAGCTTGGAGCTCACGAACACTGAAGCTTTCTTT. The chain links TRBV5-4 to TRBJ1-1, with D hard to call. The germline V gene encodes CDR1 SGHNT and CDR2 YYREEE (reference sequence). Trimming cost V 0 bases and J 1 base, with 7 bases left between them. The CDR3 runs to 14 residues.

V is TRBV10-3 and J is TRBJ1-2, with D maybe TRBD1 (6 bases). Trimming removed 0 bases from V and 4 bases from J, with 15 bases in between. The CDR3 sequence is 16 residues long. The germline gives CDR1 ENHRY, CDR2 SYGVKD. The CDR3 loop is CAISESRQDSSYGYTF. CDR3 nucleotide sequence: TGTGCCATCAGTGAGTCAAGACAGGACTCCTCCTATGGCTACACCTTC.

The chain is built from TRBV10-3 and TRBJ1-2; tentatively, D is TRBD1 (6 bases). This CDR3 is built from 13 residues. V lost 7 bases and J 5 bases, leaving 14 bases between the germline ends. Germline CDR1 ENHRY, CDR2 SYGVKD. The CDR3 reads CAITQTGLYGYTF. In nucleotides, the CDR3 is TGTGCCATCACCCAGACAGGATTGTATGGCTACACCTTC.

The chain is built from TRBV10-3 and TRBJ2-5; D is uncertain. The germline V gene has CDR1 ENHRY and CDR2 SYGVKD. The CDR3 length is 13 residues. The V end was cut by 6 bases, the J end by 3 bases, with 11 bases between. CDR3 region: CAIRQDQEETQYF. CDR3 DNA sequence: TGTGCCATCAGACAAGATCAGGAAGAGACCCAGTACTTC.

The V and J genes are TRBV5-6 and TRBJ2-2; D gene unclear. This CDR3 is built from 16 residues. V lost 2 bases and J 3 bases, leaving 14 bases between the germline ends. Germline V gives CDR1 SGHDT, CDR2 YYEEEE. The CDR3 coding sequence is TGTGCCAGCAGCTTAGTGACACGCCGTCACACCGGGGAGCTGTTTTTT. Translating gives CASSLVTRRHTGELFF.

The rearrangement joins TRBV10-3 to TRBJ2-7; 9 bases are shared with TRBD1. Germline V gene data show CDR1 as ENHRY and CDR2 as SYGVKD. The junction had 15 bases not matched to a gene; V was cut back by 3 bases and J by 6 bases. There are 17 residues in the CDR3. This chain's CDR3 is CAISERPPGTGKGEQYF. Written as DNA, the CDR3 is TGTGCCATCAGTGAACGTCCCCCCGGGACAGGGAAAGGCGAGCAGTACTTC.

The rearrangement links TRBV7-2 to TRBJ1-1; TRBD1 might be the D (6 bases). From germline, CDR1 is SGHTA and CDR2 FQGNSA. The V end lost 5 bases, the J end lost 4 bases, and 11 bases lay between the germline ends. The CDR3 has 13 residues. CDR3 protein: CASSVVGGTEAFF. Written as DNA, the CDR3 is TGTGCCAGCAGCGTTGTAGGGGGCACTGAAGCTTTCTTT.

CDR3 sequence (DNA): TGTGCCAGCAAAGTATACAATGAAGAGCAGTTCTTC. It translates to CASKVYNEEQFF. The chain combines TRBV28 with TRBJ2-1, with no clear D. CDR1 and CDR2 (germline): MDHEN, SYDVKM. The CDR3 sequence is 12 residues long. Deletions cut 7 bases from V and 10 bases from J, with 14 bases between.

Concerning this clone itself: The sample has other DNA sequences that encode this CDR3 too. The gene calls are TRBV11-2 and TRBJ1-1; D not certain. CDR3 length: 13 residues. Germline V CDR1 and CDR2: SGHAT, FQNNGV. V dropped 5 bases and J dropped 1 base, with 8 bases sitting between them. The CDR3 region is CASSPRQNTEAFF. Here the CDR3 DNA reads TGTGCCAGCAGCCCGAGACAGAACACTGAAGCTTTCTTT.

The gene calls are TRBV30 and TRBJ2-3; the match to TRBD1 covers 7 bases. J lost 5 bases, V lost 2 bases, and 10 bases had no gene match. The germline V gene encodes CDR1 GTSNPN and CDR2 SVGIG (reference sequence). CDR3 length: 15 amino acids. CDR3 region: CAWSKGQSREDTQYF. CDR3 DNA: TGTGCCTGGAGTAAGGGACAGTCGAGGGAAGATACGCAGTATTTT.

The chain links TRBV18 to TRBJ1-3, with D perhaps TRBD1 (5 bases). This CDR3 is built from 16 residues. Germline V lookup: CDR1 KGHSH, CDR2 LQKENI. Trimming removed 4 bases from V and 6 bases from J, with 19 bases in between. The CDR3 DNA sequence: TGTGCCAGCTCACGACCTAAGGAGGGACCTACAAACACCATATATTTT. This translates into CASSRPKEGPTNTIYF.

The J gene is TRBJ2-2, the V gene TRBV30; 10 bases align to TRBD1. After removal of 5 bases from V and 9 bases from J, the junction contained 3 bases not matched to a gene. Germline-derived CDR1 and CDR2 are GTSNPN and SVGIG (reference sequence). This CDR3 spans 12 amino acids. CDR3 region: CAWGQGVWELFF. The CDR3 bases are TGTGCCTGGGGACAGGGGGTGTGGGAGCTGTTTTTT.

V gene TRBV3-1 (or the pseudogene TRBV3-2) combines with J gene TRBJ1-1; 10 nucleotides match TRBD1. CDR3 length equals 13 residues. The germline V gene has CDR1 LGHDT and CDR2 YNNKEL (reference sequence). The ends lost 4 bases at V and 7 bases at J; junction bases unmatched: 3. For the CDR3, the DNA is TGTGCCAGCAGCCCCGGACAGGGGGGTGAAGCTTTCTTT. This codes for CASSPGQGGEAFF.

To note about this clone: Other DNA sequences in this specimen translate into the identical CDR3. The chain is built from TRBV19 and TRBJ1-1; the D gene is possibly TRBD1 (5 bases). The germline CDR1 and CDR2 sequences are LNHDA and SQIVND (reference sequence). The length of the CDR3 is 13 residues. V was pared by 6 bases and J by 1 base, with 9 bases between. The CDR3 loop is CASSLTGNTEAFF. CDR3 coding DNA: TGTGCCAGTAGCCTTACAGGGAACACTGAAGCTTTCTTT.